This paragraph covers one T cell receptor beta chain sequence. These data are taken from a study of cytomegalovirus exposure and HLA in healthy donors. PCR employed 60 Vbeta and 13 Jbeta primers. TCRdb keeps only in-frame clones here, not all; method: immunoSEQ multiplex PCR. The sample has about 130,000 clones, about 74% seen once; the top ten hold roughly 4%. Per germline, CDR1 SGHAT and CDR2 FQNNGV. Trimming cost V 5 bases and J 4 bases; bases outside gene matches: 10. This CDR3 has 16 amino acids. This TCR was recovered from a woman aged 45-60 years in good health and CMV-seropositive. Sequencing was performed on PBMCs. The chain is built from TRBV11-2 and TRBJ1-4, with TRBD1 identical over 7 bases. The CDR3 DNA follows: TGTGCCAGCAGCAATAAGGGACAGAGAAATAATGAAAAACTGTTTTTT. Its protein product is CASSNKGQRNNEKLFF. The variable domain in full, with the rest retrieved from reference TRBV11-2 and TRBJ1-4, is EAGVAQSPRYKIIEKRQSVAFWCNPISGHATLYWYQQILGQGPKLLIQFQNNGVVDDSQLPKDRFSAERLKGVDSTLKIQPAKLEDSAVYLCASSNKGQRNNEKLFFGSGTQLSVL.